This T cell receptor (beta chain) was sequenced in a study of T cell repertoires in cytomegalovirus infection (dated by TCRdb to the late 2010s). For the wider study: Recently identified HLA-C-restricted CMV epitopes, whose presentation resists viral immunomodulation, were targeted by peptide stimulations together with well-studied HLA-B-restricted epitopes. Donor HLA type was relevant to the analysis, because carriage of CMV infection together with the matching HLA type was indicated by public TCR beta signatures.

CDR1 and CDR2, looked up from the germline V gene, are SQVTM and ANQGSEA. Unmatched junction bases come to 14, with V trimmed by 7 bases and J by 7 bases. The CDR3 measures 14 amino acids from cysteine to phenylalanine. CDR3 DNA only is kept here, 42 bases in frame from base 1. The study at large found these results: Cumulative frequency of public TCR beta family members discriminated carriers of CMV infection plus the relevant HLA type in this cohort and an independent roughly 350-donor cohort. The ex vivo response was dominated by HLA-C-restricted CMV-specific TCR beta clonotypes, which also provided the single most frequent clonotype in two of eight donors.

The treatment or condition label for this specimen denotes: in vitro stimulation with specific CMV peptide epitopes to enrich CMV-specific T cells. Reads for this sample came from an Illumina HiSeq 1500. TCRdb applied fastp at Q25 and MiXCR to the public reads, then kept only in-frame beta chains. Each entry merges the rows of one CDR3 protein and shows their most common DNA and genes. The sample yields roughly 990,000 distinct CDR3 sequences; around 32% were counted once. The ten largest clones capture under 15% of the sample. About this clonotype: Its antigen has not been determined. Base qualities are not at hand, and no much larger clone is one base apart.

This sequence originates from a human donor in good health (CMV status not recorded). Some clones in this sample may be carry-over from other donors' samples. The source was cultured CD8+ T cells from PBMCs, collected from culture after CMV antigen stimulation. The V gene is TRBV29-1 and the J gene is TRBJ2-5; 8 junctional bases match TRBD1. The DNA sequence is as follows: TGCAGCGCCTTGGACAGGGCCCACGCCGCGACCCAGTACTTC. Its product reads: CSALDRAHAATQYF.